Below are 22 T cell receptor beta chains sequenced from a single sample in a study of T cell repertoires in cytomegalovirus infection. TCRdb re-called the reads with MiXCR, one entry per CDR3 protein. The table records 290,000 or so distinct CDR3 sequences, about 25% of them present only once. Specimen: PBMCs. All receptors come from a human donor in good health (CMV status not recorded). Some clones in this sample may be carry-over from other donors' samples.

The V and J genes are TRBV6-8 and TRBJ1-2, with 9 bases matching TRBD1. This CDR3 spans 15 amino acids. Germline CDR1 reads MNHGY; CDR2 reads SAAAGT. V lost 5 bases to trimming and J lost 2 bases; unmatched junction nucleotides: 6. The CDR3 sequence is CASSPWTGANYGYTF. The CDR3 bases are TGTGCCAGCAGTCCTTGGACAGGGGCCAACTATGGCTACACCTTC.

The chain uses TRBV7-4 and TRBJ2-7; D is unclear. Trimming removed 6 bases from V and 7 bases from J, with 10 bases in between. This CDR3 is built from 11 residues. Germline V gives CDR1 SGHVT, CDR2 SQSDAQ. CDR3 sequence reads: CASSSPREQYF. In DNA form, the CDR3 reads TGTGCCAGCAGTTCCCCAAGGGAGCAGTACTTC.

This sequence joins TRBV19 and TRBJ1-2; 8 nucleotides match TRBD1. The trim removed 4 bases at V and 3 bases at J, leaving 4 bases unmatched. This CDR3 is 14 amino acids long. Germline CDR1 is LNHDA and CDR2 is SQIVND (reference sequence). CDR3 sequence (DNA): TGTGCCAGTAGTACCTTGACAGGGGACTATGGCTACACCTTC. This sequence encodes CASSTLTGDYGYTF. Complete variable domain (other parts from reference TRBV19 and TRBJ1-2): DGGITQSPKYLFRKEGQNVTLSCEQNLNHDAMYWYRQDPGQGLRLIYYSQIVNDFQKGDIAEGYSVSREKKESFPLTVTSAQKNPTAFYLCASSTLTGDYGYTFGSGTRLTVV.

The chain combines TRBV6-4 with TRBJ2-1, with 10 bases fitting TRBD2. CDR1 and CDR2 (germline): MRHNA, SNTAGT. Losses at the gene ends were 5 bases for V and 10 bases for J; bases not matched to a gene: 8. There are 14 residues in the CDR3. The CDR3 nucleotides read TGTGCCAGCAGTTTCAAAGTAGCGGGGGGCGAGCAGTTCTTC. Translation gives CASSFKVAGGEQFF.

A word on this clonotype: Germline and junction disagree at one end, which may indicate a read error. The chain links TRBV7-7 to TRBJ2-7; D is possibly TRBD1 or TRBD2 (6 bases each). This CDR3 is built from 14 residues. Per germline, CDR1 SSHAT and CDR2 FNYEAQ (reference sequence). Written as DNA, the CDR3 is TGTGCTAGCAGCCTGACTCGGGGGCAGGGCGAGCAGTACTTC. The encoded protein is CASSLTRGQGEQYF.

This clonotype was seen a few times. The gene calls are TRBV11-2 and TRBJ2-3; no definite D call. Deletions cut 1 base from V and 0 bases from J, with 11 bases between. Germline loops: CDR1 SGHAT, CDR2 FQNNGV. This CDR3 region has 16 residues. CDR3: CASSLGPVTSTDTQYF. CDR3 nucleotides: TGTGCCAGCAGCTTAGGACCCGTTACTAGCACAGATACGCAGTATTTT. Full variable domain (remainder filled in from reference TRBV11-2 and TRBJ2-3): EAGVAQSPRYKIIEKRQSVAFWCNPISGHATLYWYQQILGQGPKLLIQFQNNGVVDDSQLPKDRFSAERLKGVDSTLKIQPAKLEDSAVYLCASSLGPVTSTDTQYFGPGTRLTVL.

This chain uses TRBV7-2 with TRBJ2-7, with D tentatively TRBD1 or TRBD2 (6 bases each). The CDR3 consists of 13 residues. Trimming removed 6 bases from V and 4 bases from J, with 13 bases in between. Per germline, CDR1 SGHTA and CDR2 FQGNSA. The chain's CDR3 is CASSHGGNYEQYF. The CDR3 DNA is TGTGCCAGCAGTCACGGGGGCAATTACGAGCAGTACTTC.

The chain has TRBV28 and TRBJ2-5, with 10 bases aligning to TRBD1. V gave up 5 bases and J gave up 5 bases; unmatched junction bases: 8. The germline gives CDR1 MDHEN, CDR2 SYDVKM. CDR3 size: 15 residues. CDR3 sequence: CASSGRTGGVETQYF. As DNA, the CDR3 is TGTGCCAGCAGTGGGCGGACAGGGGGAGTTGAGACCCAGTACTTC.

This clonotype was picked up one time. The rearrangement uses TRBV20-1 and TRBJ2-5; D uncertain. V was shortened by 2 bases and J by 0 bases, with 4 bases between the two germline ends. CDR3 length: 12 residues. Germline assignment: CDR1 DFQATT and CDR2 SNEGSKA (reference sequence). This chain's CDR3 is CSARSDQETQYF. DNA for the CDR3: TGCAGTGCTAGATCAGACCAAGAGACCCAGTACTTC.

This chain uses TRBV7-2 with TRBJ2-7, with TRBD1 matching 9 bases. CDR1 and CDR2 from the germline V gene are SGHTA and FQGNSA. V was clipped by 5 bases and J by 3 bases; unmatched bases: 5. The CDR3 runs to 14 residues. CDR3 in amino acids: CASSQRTGVYEQYF. The CDR3 nucleotides read TGTGCCAGCAGCCAACGGACAGGGGTCTACGAGCAGTACTTC.

At least ten counts were recorded for this clonotype. V gene TRBV7-2 combines with J gene TRBJ2-7, with 9 bases lining up with TRBD1. Trimming cost V 5 bases and J 2 bases; bases outside gene matches: 4. The CDR3 loop spans 14 amino acids. Germline V gene data show CDR1 as SGHTA and CDR2 as FQGNSA. The CDR3 region is CASSRGQGTYEQYF. CDR3 nucleotide sequence: TGTGCCAGCAGCAGGGGACAGGGAACCTACGAGCAGTACTTC.

This clonotype was observed many times. This chain uses TRBV27 with TRBJ1-6; D uncertain. The V gene lost 5 bases and the J gene lost 3 bases, with 5 bases spanning the gap. Germline CDR1 and CDR2: MNHEY and SMNVEV (reference sequence). The CDR3 has 13 amino acids. The CDR3 bases are TGTGCCAGCAGTACTTACTATAATTCACCCCTCCACTTT. This sequence encodes CASSTYYNSPLHF.

The chain combines TRBV11-2 with TRBJ1-4; D unresolved. The CDR3 consists of 14 residues. V shed 5 bases and J shed 8 bases, with 15 bases lying between them. Germline V gene lookup returns CDR1 SGHAT and CDR2 FQNNGV. CDR3 sequence: CASSLMEGLEKLFF. CDR3 coding DNA: TGTGCCAGCAGCCTAATGGAAGGGCTCGAAAAACTGTTTTTT.

The chain uses TRBV28 and TRBJ2-2, with D perhaps matching TRBD1 (6 bases). The CDR3 has 16 amino acids. Germline loops: CDR1 MDHEN, CDR2 SYDVKM. V lost 2 bases to trimming and J lost 5 bases, with 15 bases between them. CDR3 DNA: TGTGCCAGCAGTTTACGGGACACCGTAGGGACCGGGGAGCTGTTTTTT. This codes for CASSLRDTVGTGELFF.

This clonotype has only a few counts. The chain carries TRBV11-2 and TRBJ2-5; D possibly uses TRBD1 or TRBD2 (6 bases each). The V gene's germline CDR1 is SGHAT and CDR2 FQNNGV. V was trimmed by 4 bases and J by 4 bases, leaving 16 bases between them. The CDR3 contains 15 residues. This CDR3 reads CASSSGVGGRETQYF. In DNA, the CDR3 is TGTGCCAGCAGCTCAGGGGTCGGGGGTCGAGAGACCCAGTACTTC.

This clonotype was counted a few times. This may arise from a read error, as a much more abundant clone is one base away. The chain recombines TRBV29-1 with TRBJ1-1; D unresolved. CDR1 is SQVTM and CDR2 is ANQGSEA in the germline V gene. Deletions cut 7 bases from V and 1 base from J, with 4 bases between. CDR3 length equals 10 residues. The CDR3 reads CSGKNTEAFF. The CDR3 coding sequence is TGCAGCGGAAAGAACACTGAAGCTTTCTTT.

The chain recombines TRBV7-2 with TRBJ2-7, with 8 positions matching TRBD1. Germline V gene data show CDR1 as SGHTA and CDR2 as FQGNSA. The CDR3 spans 14 residues. V shed 5 bases, J shed 5 bases, and the junction held 8 bases outside the gene matches. CDR3 protein: CASSPGQVSNEQYF. The CDR3 coding sequence is TGTGCCAGCAGCCCGGGACAGGTTTCCAACGAGCAGTACTTC.

This chain connects TRBV7-2 to TRBJ2-1; TRBD1 agrees at 10 bases. Germline CDR1 reads SGHTA; CDR2 reads FQGNSA. This CDR3 has 13 residues. The ends lost 8 bases at V and 8 bases at J; junction bases unmatched: 6. The CDR3 DNA reads TGTGCCAGCGACCCGACAGGGGGCTATGAGCAGTTCTTC. It translates to CASDPTGGYEQFF.

This clonotype showed up many times. The chain's CDR3 is CASSLGSGVGNTIYF. DNA for the CDR3: TGTGCCAGCAGCTTAGGGTCAGGGGTAGGCAACACCATATATTTT. The J gene is TRBJ1-3, the V gene TRBV7-2, with a possible D match to TRBD1 (6 bases). Germline V gene data show CDR1 as SGHTA and CDR2 as FQGNSA. The CDR3 sequence is 15 residues long. Between the trimmed V and J ends, which lost 1 base and 7 bases, there was a span of 14 bases.

This clonotype came up a few times. CDR3 sequence (DNA): TGCAGTGCTAGAGTCGCACTCCCGCGGGAACGGGAACTTAACTATGGCTACACCTTC. It is translated as CSARVALPRERELNYGYTF. The V and J genes are TRBV20-1 and TRBJ1-2, with unresolved D. This CDR3 has 19 amino acids. Germline V CDR1 and CDR2: DFQATT, SNEGSKA (reference sequence). Between the trimmed V and J ends, which lost 1 base and 1 base, there was a span of 25 bases.

This clonotype occurred a few times. The V call is TRBV29-1, the J call TRBJ1-2; D is perhaps TRBD1 (5 bases). CDR1 and CDR2 from the germline V gene are SQVTM and ANQGSEA. This CDR3 has 18 amino acids. V was trimmed by 4 bases and J by 4 bases, leaving 28 bases between them. The DNA of the CDR3 is TGCAGCGTTGGGCAGGACCCTTCACCCCGGGGCAGTACCTATGGCTACACCTTC. Protein product: CSVGQDPSPRGSTYGYTF.

This clonotype has just a few counts. The V call is TRBV2, the J call TRBJ2-2; the match to TRBD2 covers 12 bases. After removal of 7 bases from V and 6 bases from J, the junction contained 3 bases not matched to a gene. The CDR3 is 14 amino acids. CDR1 SNHLY and CDR2 FYNNEI come from the germline V gene. The CDR3 spells CASTSGGVAGELFF. The DNA for the CDR3 is TGTGCCAGCACTAGCGGGGGGGTGGCCGGGGAGCTGTTTTTT.